The 22 T cell receptor beta chains below were found in one sample sequenced in a study of cytotoxic CD8 clonotypes in ibrutinib-treated CLL. Produced via immunoSEQ multiplex PCR; TCRdb's table is partial and in-frame only. This table has some 170,000 clones, roughly 84% appearing once. The sample was PBMCs, taken at disease progression, from a patient treated with ibrutinib. These receptors were collected from a human donor with chronic lymphocytic leukemia.

The genes are TRBV5-8 and TRBJ1-4, with D tentatively TRBD1 (5 bases). Germline assignment: CDR1 SGHTS and CDR2 YDEGEE. This CDR3 is built from 16 residues. Trimming shortened V by 2 bases and J by 3 bases, and 14 bases separated the two germline ends. In DNA form, the CDR3 reads TGTGCCAGCAGCTTAGGGACGTGGGGATCTAATGAAAAACTGTTTTTT. This codes for CASSLGTWGSNEKLFF.

The chain combines TRBV14 with TRBJ2-7, with TRBD1 identical over 7 bases. The CDR3 extends over 15 amino acids. V was clipped by 4 bases and J by 3 bases; unmatched bases: 9. Germline values: CDR1 SGHDN, CDR2 FVKESK. The CDR3 DNA reads as TGTGCCAGCAGCCCGACCAGGACAGGACTCTACGAGCAGTACTTC. Translation gives CASSPTRTGLYEQYF.

The CDR3 loop is CASSLGTGLIGGELFF. CDR3 coding DNA: TGTGCCAGCAGCTTAGGGACAGGGCTCATCGGCGGGGAGCTGTTTTTT. The rearrangement links TRBV11-2 to TRBJ2-2; 8 bases agree with TRBD1. The length of the CDR3 is 16 residues. V was pared by 1 base and J by 7 bases, with 8 bases of the junction left unmatched. In germline, CDR1 is SGHAT, CDR2 FQNNGV.

The chain employs TRBV14 and TRBJ1-1, with 7 bases aligning to TRBD1. The germline V gene has CDR1 SGHDN and CDR2 FVKESK. The CDR3 is made up of 15 amino acids. V dropped 4 bases and J dropped 1; count of bases not matched to a gene: 6. CDR3 sequence (DNA): TGTGCCAGCAGCCCCTTGACAGGGACGAACACTGAAGCTTTCTTT. Its protein is CASSPLTGTNTEAFF. The entire variable domain, with the rest obtained from reference TRBV14 and TRBJ1-1, is as follows: EAGVTQFPSHSVIEKGQTVTLRCDPISGHDNLYWYRRVMGKEIKFLLHFVKESKQDESGMPNNRFLAERTGGTYSTLKVQPAELEDSGVYFCASSPLTGTNTEAFFGQGTRLTVV.

The chain has TRBV7-2 and TRBJ2-1; 9 bases match TRBD2. The CDR3 extends over 15 amino acids. Trimming at V came to 2 bases and at J to 5 bases, leaving 4 bases not matched to a gene. Germline V gene sequence: CDR1 SGHTA, CDR2 FQGNSA. The CDR3 spells CASSLPTSGNNEQFF. The CDR3 DNA is TGTGCCAGCAGCTTACCGACTAGCGGCAACAATGAGCAGTTCTTC.

The chain combines TRBV19 with TRBJ1-2; a possible D gene is TRBD1 (5 bases). V lost 3 bases, J lost 7 bases, and 21 bases lay in between. Germline-derived CDR1 and CDR2 are LNHDA and SQIVND (reference sequence). The CDR3 is 16 amino acids. CDR3 DNA sequence: TGTGCCAGTAGTATTCTGCCGGGACGAGGTCTTGGTGGCTACACCTTC. This translates into CASSILPGRGLGGYTF.

This chain uses TRBV4-1 with TRBJ1-1; D unclear. The CDR3 is 14 residues long. The germline V and J ends were trimmed by 1 base and 1 base, with 7 bases remaining between them. Germline V lookup: CDR1 MGHRA, CDR2 YSYEKL. CDR3 coding DNA: TGCGCCAGCAGCCAAGGACGGTCGAACACTGAAGCTTTCTTT. It yields the protein CASSQGRSNTEAFF.

The genes are TRBV7-9 and TRBJ2-5; possibly TRBD1 or TRBD2 for D (6 bases each). The germline V gene has CDR1 SEHNR and CDR2 FQNEAQ (reference sequence). CDR3 length: 18 amino acids. The germline V and J ends were trimmed by 4 bases and 4 bases, with 25 bases remaining between them. CDR3 coding DNA: TGTGCCAGCAGCTCGAATGAGATAGGGCAGGGGACTTTAGAGACCCAGTACTTC. Its translation: CASSSNEIGQGTLETQYF.

This clone was counted a few times. The V gene is TRBV7-2, the J gene TRBJ2-3; D is uncertain. CDR1 and CDR2 from the germline V gene are SGHTA and FQGNSA. The CDR3 totals 16 residues. Trimming left V 5 bases short and J 1 base short, with 16 bases between. CDR3 DNA: TGTGCCAGCAGCCCACTGGGGTCTTCGGGCACAGATACGCAGTATTTT. Residues: CASSPLGSSGTDTQYF.

Turning to this clone: This same CDR3 is encoded by further DNA sequences in the sample. The genes are TRBV19 and TRBJ1-5; no reliable D call. V was cut by 3 bases and J by 0 bases, with 6 bases left in between. The CDR3 runs 14 residues. Germline lookup yields CDR1 LNHDA and CDR2 SQIVND (reference sequence). CDR3 sequence: CASSIGVSNQPQHF. The DNA of the CDR3 is TGTGCCAGTAGTATCGGGGTTAGCAATCAGCCCCAGCATTTT. Together with reference TRBV19 and TRBJ1-5, the CDR3 gives the full variable domain: DGGITQSPKYLFRKEGQNVTLSCEQNLNHDAMYWYRQDPGQGLRLIYYSQIVNDFQKGDIAEGYSVSREKKESFPLTVTSAQKNPTAFYLCASSIGVSNQPQHFGDGTRLSIL.

This chain connects TRBV28 to TRBJ2-3; 10 positions match TRBD2. This CDR3 has 16 residues. CDR1 and CDR2 (germline): MDHEN, SYDVKM. V trimming: 3 bases; J trimming: 2 bases; junction bases outside the gene matches: 5. CDR3 region: CASSFPSGGLTDTQYF. CDR3 in DNA: TGTGCCAGCAGTTTCCCTAGCGGGGGACTCACAGATACGCAGTATTTT.

This rearrangement joins TRBV4-2 to TRBJ2-1; 7 bases agree with TRBD2. The CDR3 contains 17 residues. The trim removed 0 bases at V and 3 bases at J, leaving 8 bases unmatched. The V gene's germline CDR1 is LGHNA and CDR2 YNFKEQ. CDR3 DNA sequence: TGTGCCAGCAGCCAAGAAAGAACTAGCGCCTACTACAATGAGCAGTTCTTC. Protein product: CASSQERTSAYYNEQFF.

The chain employs TRBV19 and TRBJ1-5; D call uncertain. The CDR3 totals 15 residues. V was clipped by 3 bases and J by 11 bases, with 20 bases between them. The germline CDR1 and CDR2 sequences are LNHDA and SQIVND (reference sequence). The CDR3 DNA sequence: TGTGCCAGTAGTATTCTTCTCTTTGGCAGAATGGCCCAGCATTTT. Amino acid sequence: CASSILLFGRMAQHF.

This chain joins TRBV7-9 and TRBJ2-7; 12 bases fit TRBD2. J was trimmed by 3 bases and V by 5 bases; bases with no gene match: 14. The CDR3 consists of 18 residues. From germline, CDR1 is SEHNR and CDR2 FQNEAQ (reference sequence). CDR3: CASSGRGETSGSYYEQYF. In DNA, the CDR3 is TGTGCCAGCAGCGGTCGGGGAGAGACTAGCGGGAGTTACTACGAGCAGTACTTC.

This CDR3 reads CASSENRVTEAFF. The DNA for the CDR3 is TGTGCCAGCAGTGAAAACAGGGTTACTGAAGCTTTCTTT. The chain employs TRBV6-1 and TRBJ1-1; perhaps TRBD1 as D (6 bases). Germline-derived CDR1 and CDR2 are MNHNS and SASEGT. This CDR3 is 13 amino acids long. The ends were cut back, 2 bases at V and 5 bases at J, with 9 bases in the middle.

CDR3 loop: CASSRQEGDTEAFF. CDR3 bases: TGTGCCAGCAGTCGACAGGAGGGGGACACTGAAGCTTTCTTT. The chain links TRBV6-5 to TRBJ1-1, with TRBD1 as a possible D gene (6 bases). V was pared by 5 bases and J by 3 bases, with 13 bases between. CDR1 MNHEY and CDR2 SVGAGI come from the germline V gene. CDR3 length: 14 residues.

The chain uses TRBV7-6 and TRBJ2-2; no clear D gene. CDR1 is SGHVS and CDR2 is FNYEAQ in the germline V gene. The CDR3 is made up of 16 amino acids. Trimming removed 4 bases from V and 4 bases from J, with 16 bases in between. CDR3 amino acids: CASSYDTRGLTGELFF. CDR3 bases: TGTGCCAGCAGCTATGATACACGAGGCCTCACCGGGGAGCTGTTTTTT.

The rearrangement uses TRBV7-2 and TRBJ2-7; the match to TRBD2 covers 7 bases. The germline CDR1 and CDR2 sequences are SGHTA and FQGNSA. The CDR3 consists of 15 residues. V shed 0 bases and J 3 bases; nucleotides not matched to a gene: 5. The CDR3 DNA sequence: TGTGCCAGCAGCTTAGCGGCTAGCGGTCGCTACGAGCAGTACTTC. As protein: CASSLAASGRYEQYF.

This chain connects TRBV5-5 to TRBJ2-7, with D possibly matching TRBD2 (6 bases). This CDR3 is 11 amino acids long. Looked up from germline, CDR1 is SGHKS and CDR2 is YYEKEE (reference sequence). Trimming shortened V by 4 bases and J by 12 bases, and 14 bases separated the two germline ends. CDR3 in DNA: TGTGCCAGCAGCGCGCTGGGGGGTAGGTACTTC. Its translation is CASSALGGRYF.

V and J are TRBV19 and TRBJ2-1; 12 nucleotides line up with TRBD2. The CDR3 is made up of 14 amino acids. J was trimmed by 8 bases and V by 4 bases; bases with no gene match: 3. The germline V gene has CDR1 LNHDA and CDR2 SQIVND (reference sequence). The CDR3 DNA follows: TGTGCCAGTAGTAAGACTAGCGGGAGCGATGAGCAGTTCTTC. The encoded protein is CASSKTSGSDEQFF.

The chain couples TRBV29-1 to TRBJ2-7, with D hard to call. There are 14 residues in the CDR3. Deletions cut 2 bases from V and 3 bases from J, with 14 bases between. In germline, CDR1 is SQVTM, CDR2 ANQGSEA. CDR3 amino acids: CSVETPDGLYEQYF. CDR3 in DNA: TGCAGCGTTGAAACCCCTGATGGGCTCTACGAGCAGTACTTC.

This rearrangement joins TRBV7-7 to TRBJ1-1, with no clear D. The V gene's germline CDR1 is SSHAT and CDR2 FNYEAQ (reference sequence). V dropped 11 bases and J dropped 1 base, with 11 bases sitting between them. The CDR3 sequence is 12 residues long. CDR3 in amino acids: CAPPPSNTEAFF. Here the CDR3 DNA reads TGTGCCCCACCACCCTCGAACACTGAAGCTTTCTTT.